The rows below give T cell receptor beta chains drawn from one sample of a study of shared clonotypes between healthy human individuals. Repertoires were generated with immunoSEQ multiplex PCR, while TCRdb's copy carries only in-frame clones and drops some. Seen here are nearly 1,000,000 clones, 76% observed once, and the top ten hold nearly 1.5%. Sample: memory CD4+ T cells sorted from blood. The receptors stem from a man aged 18-30 years in good health. The CDR3 runs from the conserved cysteine through the conserved F or W. Fields, in order: clone size, J gene, V gene, D gene, CDR3 protein, CDR3 DNA. A D gene is named only where the DNA matches it firmly. Rows give clone size only sometimes, using once, few, many, or a class for an expanded clone.

few TRBJ1-1 TRBV30 TRBD1 CAWSRTGEAFF TGTGCCTGGAGCCGGACAGGGGAGGCTTTCTTT
NA TRBJ2-7 TRBV10-3 NA CAISEESIQRSYEQYF TGTGCCATCAGCGAGGAATCCATACAACGGTCCTACGAGCAGTACTTC
NA TRBJ2-1 TRBV18 TRBD2 CASSPPLAGGYNEQFF TGTGCCAGCTCACCACCGCTAGCGGGGGGCTACAATGAGCAGTTCTTC
NA TRBJ1-5 TRBV6-1 NA CASQGSGNQPQHF TGTGCCAGCCAAGGATCGGGCAATCAGCCCCAGCATTTT
NA TRBJ2-5 TRBV10-3 NA CAISESPPTSSQETQYF TGTGCCATCAGTGAGTCCCCACCCACTAGCAGCCAAGAGACCCAGTACTTC
NA TRBJ2-7 TRBV5-1 NA CASSLAVSSYEQYF TGCGCCAGCAGCTTGGCCGTGAGCTCCTACGAGCAGTACTTC
NA TRBJ2-3 TRBV5-4 NA CASSLGGDAGTDTQYF TGTGCCAGCAGCTTGGGGGGTGATGCGGGCACAGATACGCAGTATTTT
NA TRBJ2-7 TRBV5-5 NA CASSLGPYYEQYF TGTGCCAGCAGCTTGGGACCTTACTACGAGCAGTACTTC
NA TRBJ2-3 TRBV6-5 TRBD2 CASRQAGVKDTQYF TGTGCCAGCAGACAGGCGGGGGTGAAAGATACGCAGTATTTT
few TRBJ2-1 TRBV4-3 NA CASSQEGIGANEQFF TGCGCCAGCAGCCAAGAAGGGATAGGGGCCAATGAGCAGTTCTTC
few TRBJ2-3 TRBV2 TRBD2 CASTRGLAGGGDTQYF TGTGCCAGCACTCGGGGTCTAGCGGGGGGAGGAGATACGCAGTATTTT
NA TRBJ1-2 TRBV5-4 NA CASSPTVLWLDGYTF TGTGCCAGCAGCCCCACTGTCCTTTGGCTCGATGGCTACACCTTC
NA TRBJ2-1 TRBV5-1 NA CASSLWESSYNEQFF TGCGCCAGCAGCTTGTGGGAAAGCTCCTACAATGAGCAGTTCTTC
NA TRBJ2-7 TRBV25-1 TRBD1 CASSEDTTGALYEQYF TGTGCCAGCAGTGAGGATACGACAGGGGCCCTCTACGAGCAGTACTTC
once TRBJ2-1 TRBV6-5 NA CASSYRSRQFF TGTGCCAGCAGTTACCGGTCTAGGCAGTTCTTC
NA TRBJ2-5 TRBV2 NA CASRASLETQYF TGTGCCAGCAGGGCCTCTCTAGAGACCCAGTACTTC
NA TRBJ1-1 TRBV4-3 NA CASSQGARGTGTEAFF TGCGCCAGCAGCCAAGGGGCCAGGGGCACTGGCACTGAAGCTTTCTTT
few TRBJ1-4 TRBV15 TRBD1 CATSREGTDGEKLFF TGTGCCACCAGCAGAGAGGGGACAGATGGTGAAAAACTGTTTTTT
NA TRBJ1-3 TRBV5-1 NA CASSSTGGNTIYF TGCGCCAGCAGTTCAACGGGAGGAAACACCATATATTTT
NA TRBJ2-5 TRBV2 TRBD2 CASSSGMAPTQYF TGTGCCAGCAGTAGCGGGATGGCCCCGACCCAGTACTTC
NA TRBJ2-5 TRBV25-1 NA CASSEYTQLQVLQETQYF TGTGCCAGCAGTGAATACACCCAGCTACAAGTTCTGCAAGAGACCCAGTACTTC
NA TRBJ1-5 TRBV27 NA CASRSGNQPQHF TGTGCCAGCCGGAGTGGGAATCAGCCCCAGCATTTT
NA TRBJ1-4 TRBV5-1 TRBD1 CASSPGTDAPRLFF TGCGCCAGCAGCCCCGGGACAGATGCACCCCGACTGTTTTTT
few TRBJ2-1 TRBV7-9 NA CASSPADPLGEQFF TGTGCCAGCAGCCCGGCGGACCCCCTCGGTGAGCAGTTCTTC
NA TRBJ2-1 TRBV2 TRBD2 CASSESRSGGEQFF TGTGCCAGCAGTGAATCGAGAAGCGGGGGCGAGCAGTTCTTC
NA TRBJ1-3 TRBV28 TRBD1 CASSFGWDSRNTIYF TGTGCCAGCAGTTTCGGATGGGACAGCCGAAACACCATATATTTT
NA TRBJ1-1 TRBV11-2 NA CASSSDVYLNTEAFF TGTGCCAGCAGCTCCGACGTTTATCTAAACACTGAAGCTTTCTTT
NA TRBJ2-7 TRBV13 NA CASSLGSRASSFYEQYF TGTGCCAGCAGCTTAGGCTCTCGGGCGTCTTCGTTCTACGAGCAGTACTTC
NA TRBJ2-1 TRBV6-5 NA CASSLASLKTEQFF TGTGCCAGCAGTTTAGCTTCTCTCAAGACCGAGCAGTTCTTC
few TRBJ2-2 TRBV10-3 NA CAIRGGDTGELFF TGTGCCATCCGTGGGGGCGACACCGGGGAGCTGTTTTTT
NA TRBJ2-7 TRBV27 NA CASSLIGTAAYEQYF TGTGCCAGCAGTTTAATTGGGACTGCCGCCTACGAGCAGTACTTC
NA TRBJ2-5 TRBV7-8 TRBD2 CASSSFTPRTSGRGETQYF TGTGCCAGCAGCTCCTTCACCCCTCGGACTAGCGGGAGAGGCGAGACCCAGTACTTC
few TRBJ2-7 TRBV10-1 NA CASSEGRTYEQYF TGCGCCAGCAGTGAGGGGAGAACCTACGAGCAGTACTTC
few TRBJ2-5 TRBV10-3 NA CAISDQPGKETQYF TGTGCCATCAGTGACCAACCGGGAAAAGAGACCCAGTACTTC
NA TRBJ1-5 TRBV4-1 TRBD1 CASSPRGQGNQPQHF TGCGCCAGCAGCCCTCGGGGACAGGGAAATCAGCCCCAGCATTTT